This entry features one TCR beta chain sequence. Its target is unknown. The sample comes from a study of shared clonotypes between healthy human individuals. Study summary: Those who served as donors were a couple of women and a few men between the ages of 18 and 49.

This CDR3 has 13 residues. The J segment lost 2 bases and the V segment lost 5 bases, leaving 2 bases of the junction unmatched. CDR1 and CDR2 (germline): SGHAT, FQNNGV. Overall study findings and caveats: Lower generation probabilities were found for non-shared clonotypes than for those shared by all four donors. How much donors shared clonotypes was expected to be affected by sequencing depth.

Across several immunoSEQ plates, the genomic DNA of each subset was split evenly. This table comes from immunoSEQ multiplex PCR, and its TCRdb copy is limited to in-frame clones, with some not included. The sample holds about 1.5 million clones, about 98% seen once. V gene TRBV11-2 combines with J gene TRBJ1-2, with 7 bases that match TRBD1. Sequenced sample: naive CD4+ T cells sorted from blood. This sample's subset: CD45RA+ positively selected. The sequence was collected from a man under 40 in good health. The CDR3 sequence: CASSAGQNYGYTF. CDR3 DNA: TGTGCCAGCAGCGCGGGACAGAACTATGGCTACACCTTC. Looking up the rest from reference TRBV11-2 and TRBJ1-2 gives the full variable domain: EAGVAQSPRYKIIEKRQSVAFWCNPISGHATLYWYQQILGQGPKLLIQFQNNGVVDDSQLPKDRFSAERLKGVDSTLKIQPAKLEDSAVYLCASSAGQNYGYTFGSGTRLTVV.